These T cell receptor beta chains were read from a single sample in a study of blood T cell repertoires in COVID-19. Measured with immunoSEQ multiplex PCR; TCRdb has only the in-frame clones, and not every one. The sample yields 300,000 to 350,000 clones, 80% to 90% seen once. The sequenced sample consisted of PBMCs or T cells enriched from blood (not recorded which). The source of these receptors is a woman aged 18-35 years who had recovered from COVID-19. CDR3s include the opening cysteine and the closing phenylalanine or tryptophan. D genes are given only for firm matches. Size is omitted from some rows. Given values are once, few, many or a class for expanded clones.

size,J,length,D,V,CDR3,DNA
.,TRBJ2-5,14,.,TRBV24-1,CATSDYRVSETQYF,TGTGCCACCAGTGACTACAGGGTTTCGGAGACCCAGTACTTC
.,TRBJ1-5,14,.,TRBV19,CASSLGLSNQPQHF,TGTGCCAGTAGTTTGGGACTGAGCAATCAGCCCCAGCATTTT
once,TRBJ2-3,13,.,TRBV25-1,CASSDLATDTQYF,TGTGCCAGCAGTGACTTAGCAACAGATACGCAGTATTTT
.,TRBJ1-5,15,TRBD1,TRBV19,CASRVQGANNQPQHF,TGTGCCAGTAGAGTTCAGGGGGCGAACAATCAGCCCCAGCATTTT
.,TRBJ2-1,18,.,TRBV21-1,CASSKHKIAGESRGEQFF,TGTGCCAGCAGCAAACACAAGATAGCGGGAGAGTCACGGGGTGAGCAGTTCTTC
few,TRBJ2-7,15,TRBD2,TRBV6-4,CASSELAGSSYEQYF,TGTGCCAGCAGTGAACTAGCGGGAAGCTCCTACGAGCAGTACTTC
.,TRBJ1-1,16,.,TRBV4-2,CASRGVSGAMNTEAFF,TGTGCCAGCAGAGGGGTCAGCGGGGCGATGAACACTGAAGCTTTCTTT
.,TRBJ1-4,14,.,TRBV28,CASNAQGASEKLFF,TGTGCCAGCAATGCACAAGGGGCTAGTGAAAAACTGTTTTTT
once,TRBJ2-2,16,TRBD2,TRBV4-3,CASSRASGEGTGELFF,TGCGCCAGCAGCCGAGCGAGCGGGGAGGGTACCGGGGAGCTGTTTTTT
.,TRBJ2-4,16,TRBD1,TRBV28,CASSLLRDRRKNIQYF,TGTGCCAGCAGTTTACTCCGGGACAGAAGAAAAAACATTCAGTACTTC
.,TRBJ2-7,13,.,TRBV19,CASSTANPYEQYF,TGTGCCAGTAGTACCGCTAACCCCTACGAGCAGTACTTC
.,TRBJ2-7,13,TRBD1,TRBV7-3,CASSLDRAYEQYF,TGTGCCAGCAGCTTAGACAGGGCCTACGAGCAGTACTTC